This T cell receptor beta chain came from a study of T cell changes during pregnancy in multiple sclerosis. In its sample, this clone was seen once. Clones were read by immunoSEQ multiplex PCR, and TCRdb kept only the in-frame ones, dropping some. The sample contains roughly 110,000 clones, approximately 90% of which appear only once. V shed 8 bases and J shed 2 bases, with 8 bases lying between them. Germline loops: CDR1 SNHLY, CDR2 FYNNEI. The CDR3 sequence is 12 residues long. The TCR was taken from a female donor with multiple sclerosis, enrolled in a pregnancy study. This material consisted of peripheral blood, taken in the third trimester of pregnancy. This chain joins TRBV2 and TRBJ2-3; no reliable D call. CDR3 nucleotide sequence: TGTGCCAGCCGAGGAAACACAGATACGCAGTATTTT. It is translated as CASRGNTDTQYF.